Listed below are T cell receptor beta chains from one sample, sequenced in a study of cytomegalovirus exposure and HLA in healthy donors. The data were produced by immunoSEQ multiplex PCR, yet TCRdb's version contains in-frame clones alone and is incomplete. The sample lists about 130,000 clones; approximately 81% were seen once. Input material: PBMCs. All receptors come from a male donor in good health and CMV-seronegative. Each CDR3 is given with its conserved first and last residue. D genes are given only for firm matches. Some rows mark clone size as missing; the rest say once, few, many or name a class of expanded clone.

j_call	d_call	v_call	clone_size	cdr3_nt	cdr3_aa
TRBJ2-5	TRBD2	TRBV13	-	TGTGCCAGCAGCTTATACACCCGGACTAGCGGGAAAACGGTGCAAGAGACCCAGTACTTC	CASSLYTRTSGKTVQETQYF
TRBJ2-7	TRBD2	TRBV19	-	TGTGCCAGCCAGACTAGCGGGAGCCCAGGAGAGCAGTACTTC	CASQTSGSPGEQYF
TRBJ1-5	TRBD1	TRBV15	-	TGTGCCACCAGCAGGACAGGGGGCCACAATCAGCCCCAGCATTTT	CATSRTGGHNQPQHF
TRBJ1-4	-	TRBV28	-	TGTGCCAGCAAGTGGGGCCGGAGTGAAAAACTGTTTTTT	CASKWGRSEKLFF
TRBJ2-3	TRBD2	TRBV7-3	-	TGTGCCAGCAGTCCTAGAGTGACTAGCGGGAGCACAGATACGCAGTATTTT	CASSPRVTSGSTDTQYF
TRBJ2-7	TRBD2	TRBV6-1	-	TGTGCCAGCAGTGGAAGACTAGCGGGGGAGTTCTACGAGCAGTACTTC	CASSGRLAGEFYEQYF
TRBJ2-5	TRBD2	TRBV4-2	-	TGTGCCAGCAGCCAAGAAGGGAGGGGAGCGGAGACCCAGTACTTC	CASSQEGRGAETQYF
TRBJ2-2	TRBD2	TRBV7-3	-	TGTGCCAGCAGCCTAGGACTAGCGGCCGGGGAGCTGTTTTTT	CASSLGLAAGELFF
TRBJ1-5	TRBD1	TRBV27	-	TGTGCCAGCCGACAGGGGCGAAATCAGCCCCAGCATTTT	CASRQGRNQPQHF
TRBJ2-7	-	TRBV7-6	-	TGTGCCAGCAGCCAAGGGGTATCTGTCTCCTACGAGCAGTACTTC	CASSQGVSVSYEQYF
TRBJ1-2	-	TRBV30	few	TGTGCCTGGAGTGCGGCAGGGGAAAACTATGGCTACACCTTC	CAWSAAGENYGYTF
TRBJ2-5	-	TRBV7-6	-	TGTGCCAGCAGCTCAGGTCTAGGGGGAATGTACTTC	CASSSGLGGMYF
TRBJ2-7	TRBD2	TRBV27	-	TGTGCCAGCACTAAAAAGGGCGGGGGTTCTTACGAGCAGTACTTC	CASTKKGGGSYEQYF
TRBJ1-2	TRBD1	TRBV27	-	TGTGCCAGCAGTCCTCGGACAGGGGCTGCCGGCTACACCTTC	CASSPRTGAAGYTF
TRBJ2-1	TRBD2	TRBV25-1	-	TGTGCCAGCACCGCGCGGGGGGCGGGGATCGCTGAGCAGTTCTTC	CASTARGAGIAEQFF
TRBJ2-3	TRBD2	TRBV11-2	few	TGTGCCAGCAGCTTAGATCTAGCGGGGCTCTCAGATACGCAGTATTTT	CASSLDLAGLSDTQYF
TRBJ1-2	-	TRBV7-9	-	TGTGCCAGCAGCTCGGAGTATGGCTACACCTTC	CASSSEYGYTF
TRBJ2-7	-	TRBV29-1	-	TGCAGCGTTGAACCAGGGGATGGGAACGAGCAGTACTTC	CSVEPGDGNEQYF
TRBJ2-5	-	TRBV28	-	TGTGCCAGCAGCAGACCAACAGGGCGGGAGACCCAGTACTTC	CASSRPTGRETQYF
TRBJ2-7	TRBD2	TRBV25-1	once	TGTGCCAGCAGCGGGGGGGGGAGGGATCACTCCTACGAGCAGTACTTC	CASSGGGRDHSYEQYF
TRBJ2-3	-	TRBV5-1	-	TGCGCCAGCAGCCCCCACAGGAGTTTGACAGATACGCAGTATTTT	CASSPHRSLTDTQYF
TRBJ1-2	-	TRBV7-9	-	TGTGCCAGCAGCTTAGTAGGCAGGGGCTACACCTTC	CASSLVGRGYTF
TRBJ2-7	TRBD1	TRBV6-1	-	TGTGCCAGCAGATCCGGGACAGCCTACGAGCAGTACTTC	CASRSGTAYEQYF
TRBJ1-1	-	TRBV7-9	-	TGTGCCAGCAGCTTAATGGCGGCCGTGAACACTGAAGCTTTCTTT	CASSLMAAVNTEAFF
TRBJ1-1	-	TRBV7-2	-	TGTGCCAGCAGCTTAACAGGGTCGGTCACTGAAGCTTTCTTT	CASSLTGSVTEAFF
TRBJ2-3	-	TRBV2	few	TGTGCCAGCAGTGATGGGCTAGCGCGCACAGATACGCAGTATTTT	CASSDGLARTDTQYF
TRBJ1-2	-	TRBV15	-	TGTGCCACCAGCAGAGGCTCAGGGGAATTCGGCTACACCTTC	CATSRGSGEFGYTF
TRBJ2-2	-	TRBV7-8	-	TGTGCCAGCAGCCACTCATACGGAGGGGCTAGCGGGGAGCTGTTTTTT	CASSHSYGGASGELFF
TRBJ2-7	TRBD2	TRBV4-2	-	TGTGCCAGCAGCCAAGATCTAGCGGGAGGGCCACATGGCTACGAGCAGTACTTC	CASSQDLAGGPHGYEQYF
TRBJ2-3	TRBD2	TRBV7-9	-	TGTGCCAGCAGTAGCGGGGGGAACACAGATACGCAGTATTTT	CASSSGGNTDTQYF
TRBJ2-7	-	TRBV11-2	-	TGTGCCAGCAGCTTTAAGACTAGTTACGAGCAGTACTTC	CASSFKTSYEQYF
TRBJ2-6	-	TRBV15	-	TGTGCCACCAGCAGTCCCGGGACTCTCCCCGCGGGGGCCAACGTCCTGACTTTC	CATSSPGTLPAGANVLTF
TRBJ1-5	-	TRBV6-5	-	TGTGCCAGCAGTCCCCCGGGTGGAGGCAATCAGCCCCAGCATTTT	CASSPPGGGNQPQHF
TRBJ2-5	-	TRBV7-2	few	TGTGCCAGCAGCTTAGGTCCCTCTTCCCAAGAGACCCAGTACTTC	CASSLGPSSQETQYF
TRBJ1-3	TRBD1	TRBV19	-	TGTGCCAGTACCCTCTCCAGCGGGACAGGGTCTGGAAACACCATATATTTT	CASTLSSGTGSGNTIYF
TRBJ2-7	TRBD2	TRBV2	-	TGTGCCAGCTGTAGCGGGAGTCTCTACGAGCAGTACTTC	CASCSGSLYEQYF
TRBJ2-3	TRBD2	TRBV19	-	TGTGCCAGTAGGGGGTGGAGGCGGGAGGGCCCGCGGGACACAGATACGCAGTATTTT	CASRGWRREGPRDTDTQYF
TRBJ2-7	-	TRBV6-5	-	TGTGCCAGCCGTTACCGCGCGGAGTACGAGCAGTACTTC	CASRYRAEYEQYF
TRBJ1-6	TRBD1	TRBV7-9	-	TGTGCCAGCAGCCTGGGGGACAGGGGGTTCCCACCCCTCCACTTT	CASSLGDRGFPPLHF
TRBJ1-5	-	TRBV27	-	TGTGCCAGGAAGGGGATCTTGAGCAATCAGCCCCAGCATTTT	CARKGILSNQPQHF
TRBJ1-3	TRBD1	TRBV9	-	TGTGCCAGCAGCGTCGGGACAGGGTTAACTGGAAACACCATATATTTT	CASSVGTGLTGNTIYF
TRBJ2-5	TRBD2	TRBV9	-	TGTGCCAGCAGCGCCGGACTAGCCGGGGAGACCCAGTACTTC	CASSAGLAGETQYF
TRBJ2-1	-	TRBV30	-	TGTGCCTGGATCGAATCTCCGGGACTTGGATACAATGAGCAGTTCTTC	CAWIESPGLGYNEQFF
TRBJ1-2	-	TRBV6-1	-	TGTGCCAGCAACAGGGTTGGGACGGGTAGTGGCTACACCTTC	CASNRVGTGSGYTF
TRBJ2-3	-	TRBV27	-	TGTGCCAGCAGTCCTCGCATAACTCCCGGAGGCACAGATACGCAGTATTTT	CASSPRITPGGTDTQYF
TRBJ2-1	TRBD2	TRBV29-1	once	TGCAGCGTTGATGCAGCGGGAGGCTCCTACAATGAGCAGTTCTTC	CSVDAAGGSYNEQFF
TRBJ1-5	-	TRBV7-8	once	TGTGCCAGCAGCTTAAATCAGGATTATAGCAATCAGCCCCAGCATTTT	CASSLNQDYSNQPQHF
TRBJ2-7	TRBD1	TRBV2	once	TGTGCCAGCAGTGTCCTGACAGGGATTTTCTTC	CASSVLTGIFF
TRBJ2-5	-	TRBV27	-	TGTGCCAGCAGTCCGACAGGGGGCGGGAGGGCCCAGTACTTC	CASSPTGGGRAQYF
TRBJ1-1	-	TRBV7-9	-	TGTTCCAGCAGCTTAGGAAGCATGCCTATGAACACTGAAGCTTTCTTT	CSSSLGSMPMNTEAFF
TRBJ2-1	-	TRBV28	-	TGTGCCAGTGGACAGATCTCCTACAATGAGCAGTTCTTC	CASGQISYNEQFF
TRBJ2-7	TRBD1	TRBV27	few	TGTGCCAGCAGTTCTGGGGACAGGGTGCCCGACGAGCAGTACTTC	CASSSGDRVPDEQYF
TRBJ2-3	TRBD2	TRBV5-4	-	TGTGCCAGCAGCAATTCAGGCGGGGGGTCCACAGATACGCAGTATTTT	CASSNSGGGSTDTQYF
TRBJ2-7	TRBD2	TRBV7-7	few	TGTGCTAGCAGCCCACTAGCGGTAGAGAACGACTACGAGCAGTACTTC	CASSPLAVENDYEQYF
TRBJ1-1	-	TRBV19	-	TGTGCCAGTAGTATAAATAGTAACACTGAAGCTTTCTTT	CASSINSNTEAFF